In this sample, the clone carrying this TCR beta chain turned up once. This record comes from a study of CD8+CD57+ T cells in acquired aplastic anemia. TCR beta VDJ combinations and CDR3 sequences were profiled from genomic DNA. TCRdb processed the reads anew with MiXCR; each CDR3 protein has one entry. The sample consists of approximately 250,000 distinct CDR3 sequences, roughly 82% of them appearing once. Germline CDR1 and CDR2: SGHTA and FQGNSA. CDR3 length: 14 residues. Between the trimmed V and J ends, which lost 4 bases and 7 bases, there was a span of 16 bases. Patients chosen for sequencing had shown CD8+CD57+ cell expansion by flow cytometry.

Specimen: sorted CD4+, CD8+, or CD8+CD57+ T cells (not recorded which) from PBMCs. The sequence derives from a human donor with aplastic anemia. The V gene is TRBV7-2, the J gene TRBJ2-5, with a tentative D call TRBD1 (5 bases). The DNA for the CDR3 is TGTGCCAGCAGCTGGGGCTCCGGCCGGACGACCCAGTACTTC. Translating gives CASSWGSGRTTQYF.